This TCR beta chain was sequenced during a study of OX40 agonist ivuxolimab in advanced cancers. Study summary: Patients receiving dose escalation had hepatocellular carcinoma, melanoma, renal cell or head and neck cancer. Participants averaged around 60 years of age (range roughly 23 to 85) and were around 83% male.

Germline assignment: CDR1 MDHEN and CDR2 SYDVKM. V lost 5 bases and J lost 4, with 14 bases in between. The CDR3 extends over 14 amino acids. The table came from immunoSEQ multiplex PCR; TCRdb's copy has only in-frame clones and leaves some out. The table lists over 85,000 clones, 85% to 95% of them singletons. Study-level findings and limits: Researchers report that CD8+ T cells had, on average, more expanded clones than CD4+. No determination was made of the antigen specificity of the expanded peripheral T cells.

A remark on this clone: Its specificity is not known.

The material was CD4+ or CD8+ T cells sorted from blood, obtained in a trial of the OX40 agonist ivuxolimab. This chain joins TRBV28 and TRBJ1-2; D may be TRBD1 (5 bases). This clonotype originated in an adult with an advanced solid tumor such as melanoma, head and neck, liver or kidney cancer. Here the CDR3 reads CASSPPGRAYGYTF. The DNA of the CDR3 is TGTGCCAGCAGTCCCCCAGGGCGGGCCTATGGCTACACCTTC.